The T cell receptor beta chain under discussion was sequenced for a study of Ad26.COV2.S vaccination and SARS-CoV-2 variants. For the study at large: Donor was assigned to the Ad26.COV2.S arm of trial COV1001.

The treatment denotes: roughly 19 received Ad26.COV2.S at low or high dose, single or two shots; about 5 received placebo; per-sample allocation not given. Day 63 after the first injection of vaccine or placebo was the sampling time. Assay: immunoSEQ multiplex PCR; the TCRdb copy retains only in-frame clones and omits some. Of roughly 300,000 clones detected, about 88% appear once; the ten largest clones hold around a tenth. V was pared by 4 bases and J by 6 bases, with 12 bases between. Germline CDR1 and CDR2: SNHLY and FYNNEI. There are 13 residues in the CDR3. The gene calls are TRBV2 and TRBJ1-2; maybe TRBD1 (5 bases). This TCR came from a person between 18 and 65 years old who received the Ad26.COV2.S COVID-19 vaccine or a placebo. The material sequenced was peripheral blood, taken in a trial of Ad26.COV2.S vaccine versus placebo. CDR3 amino acids: CASSGGDDHGYTF. Here the CDR3 DNA reads TGTGCCAGCAGTGGGGGGGATGACCATGGCTACACCTTC.